Each of the 18 T cell receptor beta chains below was sequenced from the same sample in a study of Ad26.COV2.S vaccination and SARS-CoV-2 variants. Some clones are missing from TCRdb's copy, which holds only in-frame ones; the method was immunoSEQ multiplex PCR. The sample holds some 480,000 clones; 70% to 90% are singletons and the top ten take 10% to 15%. Stated treatment: around 19 received Ad26.COV2.S at low or high dose, single or two shots; about 5 received placebo; per-sample allocation not given. On day 63 after the first injection, vaccine and placebo recipients gave samples. The sequenced sample was peripheral blood, obtained in a trial of Ad26.COV2.S vaccine versus placebo. The receptors stem from a person between 18 and 59 years old who received the Ad26.COV2.S COVID-19 vaccine or a placebo.

CDR3 coding DNA: TGTGCCAGCAGCCGCCAAACTAGCACAGATACGCAGTATTTT. This codes for CASSRQTSTDTQYF. The genes are TRBV7-2 and TRBJ2-3, with unresolved D. The germline CDR1 and CDR2 sequences are SGHTA and FQGNSA. The CDR3 extends over 14 amino acids. Trimming cost V 5 bases and J 0 bases, with 9 bases left between them.

The rearrangement links TRBV6-2 or TRBV6-3 to TRBJ1-2, with D maybe TRBD1 (6 bases). This CDR3 is 14 amino acids long. V was trimmed by 0 bases and J by 5 bases, leaving 10 bases between them. The germline V gene has CDR1 MNHEY and CDR2 SVGEGT. The CDR3 region has the DNA TGTGCCAGCAGTTACTCGTACAGGGAATATGGCTACACCTTC. Translating it yields CASSYSYREYGYTF.

This rearrangement joins TRBV30 to TRBJ1-4; tentatively, D is TRBD1 (6 bases). The CDR3 has 13 residues. Trimming took off 7 bases at V and 4 bases at J, with 13 bases between the two ends. In germline, CDR1 is GTSNPN, CDR2 SVGIG (reference sequence). CDR3 residues: CALQTGFNEKLFF. The DNA of the CDR3 is TGTGCCTTACAGACAGGATTTAATGAAAAACTGTTTTTT.

V and J are TRBV7-2 and TRBJ2-1; D uncertain. CDR3 length: 11 residues. Germline V gene sequence: CDR1 SGHTA, CDR2 FQGNSA. Trimming cost V 3 bases and J 7 bases, with 4 bases left between them. The DNA of the CDR3 is TGTGCCAGCAGCTTGTTTAATGAGCAGTTCTTC. Its protein is CASSLFNEQFF.

The chain is built from TRBV7-8 and TRBJ1-1; D is perhaps TRBD1 (6 bases). Germline V CDR1 and CDR2: SGHVS, FQNEAQ. This CDR3 contains 14 residues. V lost 5 bases, J lost 1 base, and 11 bases lay in between. This chain's CDR3 is CASSRSDRNTEAFF. CDR3 coding DNA: TGTGCCAGCAGCCGTTCGGACAGGAACACTGAAGCTTTCTTT. Drawing the rest from reference TRBV7-8 and TRBJ1-1, the complete variable domain is GAGVSQSPRYKVAKRGQDVALRCDPISGHVSLFWYQQALGQGPEFLTYFQNEAQLDKSGLPSDRFFAERPEGSVSTLKIQRTQQEDSAVYLCASSRSDRNTEAFFGQGTRLTVV.

This clone appeared a single time. The chain links TRBV12-3 or TRBV12-4 to TRBJ1-1, with no clear D. V gave up 0 bases and J gave up 1 base, with 3 bases separating them. This CDR3 has 13 residues. The CDR3 region is CASSLARNTEAFF. The CDR3 DNA sequence: TGTGCCAGCAGTTTAGCACGGAACACTGAAGCTTTCTTT.

The chain is built from TRBV7-9 and TRBJ1-2, with D possibly matching TRBD1 (5 bases). The CDR3 runs to 15 residues. Germline CDR1 SEHNR, CDR2 FQNEAQ (reference sequence). Trimming shortened V by 5 bases and J by 7 bases, and 20 bases separated the two germline ends. The CDR3 sequence is CASSPGWMLGGGYTF. CDR3 sequence (DNA): TGTGCCAGCAGCCCCGGGTGGATGCTTGGGGGTGGCTACACCTTC.

The DNA for the CDR3 is TGTGCCAGCAGCCAATGGCGGAATGAGCAGTTCTTC. As protein: CASSQWRNEQFF. The chain couples TRBV11-2 to TRBJ2-1; D call uncertain. The V and J ends lost 5 bases and 7 bases respectively, with 9 bases between them. The CDR3 contains 12 residues. Germline V gene lookup returns CDR1 SGHAT and CDR2 FQNNGV.

V and J are TRBV5-1 and TRBJ2-5, with D possibly being TRBD1 (5 bases). V was pared by 4 bases and J by 0 bases, with 19 bases between. CDR1 SGHRS and CDR2 YFSETQ come from the germline V gene. The CDR3 is 17 amino acids. This chain's CDR3 is CASSLDIQVGYQETQYF. The DNA of the CDR3 is TGCGCCAGCAGCCTGGACATTCAAGTTGGGTACCAAGAGACCCAGTACTTC.

The J gene is TRBJ2-2, the V gene TRBV18, with 9 bases identical to TRBD1. This CDR3 spans 15 amino acids. Germline CDR1 is KGHSH and CDR2 is LQKENI. Germline trimming cut 3 bases from V and 7 bases from J; bases unmatched to any gene: 6. The CDR3 loop reads CASSPVDRGIGELFF. Here the CDR3 DNA reads TGTGCCAGCTCACCGGTGGACAGGGGAATCGGGGAGCTGTTTTTT.

The V call is TRBV15, the J call TRBJ2-1, with D unclear. There are 17 residues in the CDR3. Germline-derived CDR1 and CDR2 are LNHNV and YYDKDF (reference sequence). Trimming shortened V by 0 bases and J by 0 bases, and 12 bases separated the two germline ends. The CDR3 sequence is CATSRDRASSSYNEQFF. CDR3 in DNA: TGTGCCACCAGCAGAGATAGAGCGTCAAGCTCCTACAATGAGCAGTTCTTC.

The chain employs TRBV7-6 and TRBJ1-4; D is perhaps TRBD1 (6 bases). CDR3 length equals 15 residues. Germline lookup yields CDR1 SGHVS and CDR2 FNYEAQ. V was trimmed by 5 bases and J by 4 bases, leaving 14 bases between them. CDR3 nucleotide sequence: TGTGCCAGCAGCCCCTCGGGGGCTGGTAATGAAAAACTGTTTTTT. Amino acids: CASSPSGAGNEKLFF.

V and J are TRBV6-5 and TRBJ1-2; D is ambiguous. The CDR3 runs 13 residues. Trimming removed 5 bases from V and 0 bases from J, with 7 bases in between. CDR1 is MNHEY and CDR2 is SVGAGI in the germline V gene. The DNA for the CDR3 is TGTGCCAGCAGTCGAGGGTCTAACTATGGCTACACCTTC. Its protein product is CASSRGSNYGYTF.

The V gene is TRBV28, the J gene TRBJ1-1, with 7 positions matching TRBD1. The CDR3 is 14 amino acids. CDR1 is MDHEN and CDR2 is SYDVKM in the germline V gene. V shed 5 bases and J 6 bases; nucleotides not matched to a gene: 9. The CDR3 region is CASSMKGARAEAFF. CDR3 sequence (DNA): TGTGCCAGCAGTATGAAGGGGGCAAGGGCTGAAGCTTTCTTT.

In DNA, the CDR3 is TGTGCCAGCAGTTACTCGGGCCTCGGGGAGCAGTACTTC. Translated, it gives CASSYSGLGEQYF. This chain joins TRBV6-6 and TRBJ2-7; no clear D. The V gene lost 0 bases and the J gene lost 7 bases, with 10 bases spanning the gap. CDR1 is MNHNY and CDR2 is SVGAGI in the germline V gene (reference sequence). The CDR3 loop spans 13 amino acids.

CDR3 in DNA: TGTGCCAGTAGTATCTTAAGGGGAGAGGGTGCCTTCTTT. Its translation: CASSILRGEGAFF. This chain links TRBV19 with TRBJ1-1; the D gene is possibly TRBD1 (5 bases). Trimming stripped 3 bases from V and 14 bases from J, with 19 bases between. The CDR3 runs to 13 residues. Germline CDR1 and CDR2: LNHDA and SQIVND (reference sequence).

The chain combines TRBV7-6 with TRBJ1-1; 7 bases fit TRBD1. The CDR3 has 15 amino acids. Germline CDR1 is SGHVS and CDR2 is FNYEAQ. Losses at the gene ends were 1 base for V and 1 base for J; bases not matched to a gene: 3. Here the CDR3 reads CASSLGDSRNTEAFF. For the CDR3, the DNA is TGTGCCAGCAGCTTAGGGGACAGCCGGAACACTGAAGCTTTCTTT.

This chain links TRBV11-2 with TRBJ1-2, with TRBD1 identical over 7 bases. CDR1 and CDR2 from the germline V gene are SGHAT and FQNNGV. CDR3 length: 13 amino acids. J lost 8 bases, V lost 6 bases, and 9 bases had no gene match. The CDR3, as DNA: TGTGCCAGCAGTCCCCCGGACAGGCCAGGCTACACCTTC. It encodes CASSPPDRPGYTF.